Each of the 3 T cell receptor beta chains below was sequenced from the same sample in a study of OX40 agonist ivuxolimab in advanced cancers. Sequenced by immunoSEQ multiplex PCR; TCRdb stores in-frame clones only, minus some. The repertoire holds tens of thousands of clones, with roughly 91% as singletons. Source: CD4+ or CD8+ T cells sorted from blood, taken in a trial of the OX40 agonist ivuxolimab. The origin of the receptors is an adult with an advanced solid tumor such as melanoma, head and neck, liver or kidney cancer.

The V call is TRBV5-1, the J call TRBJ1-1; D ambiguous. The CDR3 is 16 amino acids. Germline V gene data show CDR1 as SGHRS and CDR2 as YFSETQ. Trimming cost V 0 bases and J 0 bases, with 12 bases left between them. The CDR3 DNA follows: TGCGCCAGCAGCTTGGTGGGCAGCAGCATGAACACTGAAGCTTTCTTT. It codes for CASSLVGSSMNTEAFF.

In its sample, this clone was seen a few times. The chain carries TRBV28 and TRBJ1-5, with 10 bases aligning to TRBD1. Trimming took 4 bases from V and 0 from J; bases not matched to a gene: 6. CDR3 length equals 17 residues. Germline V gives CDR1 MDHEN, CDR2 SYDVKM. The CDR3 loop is CASSSATGGSSNQPQHF. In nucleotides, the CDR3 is TGTGCCAGCAGTTCTGCGACAGGGGGCTCTAGCAATCAGCCCCAGCATTTT.

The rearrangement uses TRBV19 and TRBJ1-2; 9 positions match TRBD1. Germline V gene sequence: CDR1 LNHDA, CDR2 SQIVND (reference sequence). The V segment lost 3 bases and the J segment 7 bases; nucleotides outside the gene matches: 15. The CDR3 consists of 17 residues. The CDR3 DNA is TGTGCCAGTAGTATCCTAATTCGGGACAGGGTATATGGTGGCTACACCTTC. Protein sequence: CASSILIRDRVYGGYTF.